This T cell receptor (beta chain) was profiled in a study of cytomegalovirus exposure and HLA in healthy donors. Study-level points and caveats: The listing of roughly 160 TCR beta chains classed them as cytomegalovirus-associated.

PCR involved 60 Vbeta and 13 Jbeta primers. Data came from immunoSEQ multiplex PCR; TCRdb stores just in-frame clones and leaves some out. The table for this sample gives about 130,000 clones. Trimming took 4 bases from V and 2 from J, leaving 19 bases between them. Germline assignment: CDR1 SGHNT and CDR2 YYREEE (reference sequence). This CDR3 has 17 amino acids. Notes on this clone: Its matching antigen is unknown.

The gene calls are TRBV5-4 and TRBJ1-3; D is perhaps TRBD1 (6 bases). Sequenced: PBMCs. The clonotype originates from a woman between 40 and 50 years old in good health and CMV-seropositive. The DNA of the CDR3 is TGTGCCAGCAGCGAGAACCAACAGGGTACTGCTGGAAACACCATATATTTT. As protein: CASSENQQGTAGNTIYF.